A selection of T cell receptor beta chains follows, all from one sample in a study of beta chain features in type 1 diabetes. Method: immunoSEQ multiplex PCR; TCRdb's copy keeps in-frame clones and lacks some. The sample includes some 230,000 clones, about 10% of them seen just once. Sequencing used naive CD4+ T cells from blood. The receptors come from a woman aged 18-29 years in good health. The CDR3 runs from the conserved cysteine through the conserved F or W. D genes are given only for firm matches. Clone size is shown for a subset of rows, as once, few, many or a class of expanded clone.

CDR3	DNA	J	size	D	V
CASRPPGLENEQYF	TGTGCCAGTAGGCCTCCGGGACTAGAAAACGAGCAGTACTTC	TRBJ2-7	-	TRBD2	TRBV19
CAWSFTASPLHF	TGTGCCTGGAGTTTTACAGCTTCACCCCTCCACTTT	TRBJ1-6	-	-	TRBV30
CASSETGRGYGYTF	TGTGCCAGCAGTGAAACCGGGAGGGGGTATGGCTACACCTTC	TRBJ1-2	few	-	TRBV6-5
CASSLAHASDEQYF	TGTGCCAGCAGCTTAGCCCACGCGAGCGACGAGCAGTACTTC	TRBJ2-7	few	-	TRBV7-9
CASSIFSGGNQPQHF	TGTGCCAGTAGTATCTTTTCCGGGGGCAATCAGCCCCAGCATTTT	TRBJ1-5	-	-	TRBV19
CASSALRYGYTF	TGTGCCAGCAGTGCCCTCCGCTATGGCTACACCTTC	TRBJ1-2	-	-	TRBV6-1
CASNLKAVTGRGEQYF	TGTGCCAGCAACTTAAAGGCCGTCACAGGGAGGGGAGAGCAGTACTTC	TRBJ2-7	few	-	TRBV5-6
CASSQLAGQETQYF	TGTGCCAGCAGCCAACTAGCGGGGCAAGAGACCCAGTACTTC	TRBJ2-5	few	TRBD2	TRBV5-4
CASRPPGQGNEQYF	TGTGCCAGCAGACCCCCGGGACAGGGTAACGAGCAGTACTTC	TRBJ2-7	-	TRBD1	TRBV5-4
CASSQGTISYNEQFF	TGCGCCAGCAGCCAAGGGACTATCTCCTACAATGAGCAGTTCTTC	TRBJ2-1	few	TRBD2	TRBV5-1
CAWKLRTGRGNTEAFF	TGTGCCTGGAAGCTTCGGACAGGGAGGGGGAACACTGAAGCTTTCTTT	TRBJ1-1	few	TRBD1	TRBV30
CASSPRLLTGGYTF	TGTGCCAGCAGCCCCCGACTGTTAACGGGGGGCTACACCTTC	TRBJ1-2	-	-	TRBV7-2
CASSQEASGIAETQYF	TGCGCCAGCAGCCAAGAGGCTAGCGGGATTGCGGAGACCCAGTACTTC	TRBJ2-5	-	TRBD2	TRBV4-1
CASSEGTSGTYTDTQYF	TGTGCCAGCAGCGAAGGGACTAGCGGGACCTACACAGATACGCAGTATTTT	TRBJ2-3	few	TRBD2	TRBV7-2